Listed below are T cell receptor beta chains from one sample, sequenced in a study of Graves' ophthalmopathy and Graves' hyperthyroidism. Using its own MiXCR run on the multiplex PCR reads, TCRdb lists one record per CDR3 protein. The repertoire consists of 580,000 or so distinct CDR3 sequences, with 39% occurring once and the leading ten covering around 4.6%. Sequencing was carried out using peripheral blood or thyroid tissue (not recorded which). The receptors were gathered from an adult man with Graves' hyperthyroidism. Both conserved end residues are part of each CDR3. D genes are given only for firm matches. Size is omitted from some rows. Given values are once, few, many or a class for expanded clones.

d_gene | abundance | j_gene | v_gene | CDR3aa | CDR3nt
. | few | TRBJ2-2 | TRBV4-1 | CASSPGTWATGELFF | TGCGCCAGCAGCCCGGGGACTTGGGCCACCGGGGAGCTGTTTTTT
TRBD1 | many | TRBJ1-1 | TRBV7-9 | CASRKPTGGNTEAFF | TGTGCCAGCAGAAAACCGACAGGGGGGAACACTGAAGCTTTCTTT
. | many | TRBJ2-5 | TRBV7-6 | CASSFLTQPETQYF | TGTGCCAGCAGCTTTTTGACACAACCGGAGACCCAGTACTTC
. | many | TRBJ2-7 | TRBV15 | CATSGGGGSGLYEQYF | TGTGCCACCAGTGGGGGTGGAGGTAGCGGCTTGTACGAGCAGTACTTC
TRBD1 | many | TRBJ1-2 | TRBV4-1 | CASSQDRQGAQDYGYTF | TGCGCCAGCAGCCAAGATCGACAGGGGGCGCAGGACTATGGCTACACCTTC
. | . | TRBJ1-1 | TRBV11-2 | CASSLDLGGGTEAFF | TGTGCCAGCAGCTTAGATCTCGGGGGAGGCACTGAAGCTTTCTTT
. | . | TRBJ1-5 | TRBV20-1 | CSASSESWGGPQPQHF | TGCAGTGCCAGCAGTGAGAGCTGGGGAGGGCCTCAGCCCCAGCATTTT
TRBD1 | many | TRBJ1-5 | TRBV4-1 | CASSHYRDRIQPQHF | TGCGCCAGCTCTCACTACCGGGACAGGATTCAGCCCCAGCATTTT
. | many | TRBJ1-1 | TRBV10-3 | CAISGGGGTEAFF | TGTGCCATCAGTGGGGGGGGTGGCACTGAAGCTTTCTTT
TRBD2 | . | TRBJ2-3 | TRBV9 | CASNPLAASTDTQYF | TGTGCCAGCAACCCCCTAGCGGCAAGCACAGATACGCAGTATTTT
TRBD1 | . | TRBJ1-2 | TRBV15 | CATSREDRVGYGYTF | TGTGCCACCAGCAGGGAGGACAGGGTTGGCTATGGCTACACCTTC
TRBD1 | many | TRBJ2-7 | TRBV5-1 | CASRETGGSYEQYF | TGCGCCAGCAGGGAAACAGGGGGCTCCTACGAGCAGTACTTC
. | few | TRBJ1-1 | TRBV20-1 | CSARDVGGPGAEAFF | TGCAGTGCTAGAGATGTGGGGGGTCCAGGGGCTGAAGCTTTCTTT
. | . | TRBJ2-2 | TRBV10-3 | CAISESGSGETGELFF | TGTGCCATCAGTGAGTCGGGCTCAGGGGAGACCGGGGAGCTGTTTTTT
. | many | TRBJ1-1 | TRBV5-4 | CASSRILGGTEAFF | TGTGCCAGCAGCCGAATTCTTGGTGGCACTGAAGCTTTCTTT
. | . | TRBJ2-2 | TRBV2 | CASSFSAQNTGELFF | TGTGCCAGCAGTTTCTCCGCCCAGAACACCGGGGAGCTGTTTTTT
. | . | TRBJ1-5 | TRBV7-3 | CASSFTGVNQPQHF | TGTGCCAGCAGCTTCACCGGGGTTAATCAGCCCCAGCATTTT
TRBD1 | few | TRBJ2-5 | TRBV20-1 | CSAPDRGRGGNQPQYF | TGCAGTGCGCCGGACAGGGGGCGCGGTGGCAATCAGCCCCAGTACTTC
. | once | TRBJ1-1 | TRBV7-6 | CASSPSGVGAEAFF | TGTGCCAGCTCACCCTCCGGGGTCGGCGCTGAAGCTTTCTTT
. | . | TRBJ1-5 | TRBV20-1 | CSASRGGTDTQHF | TGCAGTGCAAGCAGGGGTGGCACAGATACGCAGCATTTT
. | few | TRBJ1-5 | TRBV27 | CASTSGGQNQPQHF | TGTGCCAGCACCTCGGGGGGGCAGAATCAGCCCCAGCATTTT
. | many | TRBJ2-2 | TRBV19 | CASNRAGTNTGELFF | TGTGCCAGTAATCGAGCGGGCACGAACACCGGGGAGCTGTTTTTT
. | . | TRBJ1-2 | TRBV7-4 | CASSQAGVQGYTF | TGTGCCAGCAGCCAGGCGGGGGTCCAAGGCTACACCTTC
. | . | TRBJ1-2 | TRBV20-1 | CSAHSTGQGYGYTF | TGCAGTGCCCACTCCACAGGGCAAGGCTATGGCTACACCTTC
. | . | TRBJ2-7 | TRBV6-5 | CASSSYRVREQYF | TGTGCCAGCAGTTCATACAGGGTTCGAGAGCAGTACTTC
. | . | TRBJ1-3 | TRBV7-9 | CASSLRGDTGNTIYF | TGTGCCAGCAGCTTGAGGGGGGACACTGGAAACACCATATATTTT
. | few | TRBJ1-2 | TRBV28 | CASSLELANYGYTF | TGTGCCAGCAGTTTGGAGTTAGCGAACTATGGCTACACCTTC
. | once | TRBJ2-6 | TRBV9 | CASSKGGANVLTF | TGTGCCAGCAGCAAGGGCGGGGCCAACGTCCTGACTTTC
. | . | TRBJ2-5 | TRBV2 | CASSKGETLTYQATQYF | TGTGCCAGCAGCAAAGGGGAGACTTTGACGTACCAAGCGACCCAGTACTTC
. | . | TRBJ1-1 | TRBV28 | CASSSWDTEAFF | TGTGCCAGCAGTTCCTGGGACACTGAAGCTTTCTTT
. | many | TRBJ1-5 | TRBV5-5 | CASTRGAGANQPQHF | TGTGCCAGCACCCGAGGGGCAGGGGCAAATCAGCCCCAGCATTTT
TRBD1 | many | TRBJ2-7 | TRBV19 | CASSIGQGYEQYF | TGTGCCAGCAGCATAGGACAGGGCTACGAGCAGTACTTC
TRBD2 | . | TRBJ2-2 | TRBV7-9 | CAWSSRLAVITGELFF | TGTGCCTGGAGCTCTAGACTAGCGGTAATCACCGGGGAGCTGTTTTTT
. | . | TRBJ1-5 | TRBV2 | CASSEVRVAGGSRQPQHF | TGTGCCAGCAGTGAAGTCCGGGTTGCGGGGGGTTCGAGACAGCCCCAGCATTTT